This TCR beta chain was retrieved from a study of blood T cell repertoires in COVID-19. Background on the study: From the United States, Italy and Spain came samples of acute and convalescent COVID-19.

V lost 4 bases and J lost 1; bases outside the gene matches: 4. The CDR3 sequence is 16 residues long. Looked up from germline, CDR1 is SGHTS and CDR2 is YDEGEE. Libraries were prepared by immunoSEQ multiplex PCR; TCRdb keeps only in-frame clonotypes and omits some of them. The sample contains under 300,000 clones, roughly 86% of which appear only once. The study recruited people aged roughly 18 to 100 years across approximately 24 US areas. Material for sequencing was PBMCs or T cells enriched from blood (not recorded which). The clonotype originates from a woman aged 45-59 years who had recovered from COVID-19. This chain links TRBV5-8 with TRBJ2-5, with 13 bases aligning to TRBD2. CDR3 sequence (DNA): TGTGCCAGCAGCCCAAGACTAGCGGGAGGCCAAGAGACCCAGTACTTC. Translation: CASSPRLAGGQETQYF.